One sample yielded the 10 T cell receptor beta chains listed below, sequenced in a study of T cell responses to AZD1222 COVID-19 vaccine. Generated by immunoSEQ multiplex PCR, the TCRdb table keeps only in-frame clones and is missing some. The sample shows some 130,000 clones, about nine tenths of them seen only once. Material: peripheral blood, obtained 28 days after the second AZD1222 dose. The receptors were sampled from an adult who received the AZD1222 COVID-19 vaccine.

This clone was observed a handful of times. This chain links TRBV19 with TRBJ1-2; D possibly corresponds to TRBD1 (6 bases). Trimming shortened V by 1 base and J by 8 bases, and 17 bases separated the two germline ends. From germline, CDR1 is LNHDA and CDR2 SQIVND (reference sequence). This CDR3 is built from 15 residues. The CDR3 region is CASSIGPTGMRGYTF. CDR3 coding DNA: TGTGCCAGTAGTATAGGGCCTACAGGGATGCGGGGCTACACCTTC.

CDR3 DNA: TGTGCCAGCAGCTTGTCCTCCGGGACCTTCAATCAGCCCCAGCATTTT. Protein: CASSLSSGTFNQPQHF. This chain joins TRBV5-5 and TRBJ1-5; tentative D call: TRBD1 (5 bases). The CDR3 loop spans 16 amino acids. Germline-derived CDR1 and CDR2 are SGHKS and YYEKEE (reference sequence). V dropped 1 base and J dropped 3 bases, with 14 bases sitting between them.

CDR3 loop: CASSQGASGGLSYEQYF. The CDR3 region has the DNA TGCGCCAGCAGCCAGGGGGCTAGCGGGGGGCTCTCCTACGAGCAGTACTTC. This rearrangement joins TRBV4-1 to TRBJ2-7; the match to TRBD2 covers 11 bases. The CDR3 totals 17 residues. CDR1 is MGHRA, CDR2 YSYEKL, per germline. Trimming took 3 bases from V and 0 from J; bases not matched to a gene: 7.

The J gene is TRBJ1-2, the V gene TRBV3-1 (or the pseudogene TRBV3-2); D is perhaps TRBD1 (6 bases). The CDR3 consists of 15 residues. The germline CDR1 and CDR2 sequences are LGHDT and YNNKEL (reference sequence). V lost 4 bases and J 4 bases, leaving 16 bases between the germline ends. CDR3 in amino acids: CASSRSGAGPYGYTF. As DNA, the CDR3 is TGTGCCAGCAGCCGATCGGGGGCAGGCCCCTATGGCTACACCTTC.

This sequence joins TRBV27 and TRBJ1-1; maybe TRBD1 (5 bases). Germline V gene lookup returns CDR1 MNHEY and CDR2 SMNVEV (reference sequence). V was clipped by 4 bases and J by 1 base, with 10 bases between them. The length of the CDR3 is 14 residues. This CDR3 is CASSSLTGNTEAFF. In DNA, the CDR3 is TGTGCCAGCAGTTCCCTAACAGGGAACACTGAAGCTTTCTTT.

The chain combines TRBV4-1 with TRBJ1-1, with D possibly matching TRBD1 (5 bases). V lost 3 bases, J lost 0 bases, and 26 bases lay in between. This CDR3 has 20 residues. Germline CDR1 is MGHRA and CDR2 is YSYEKL. CDR3 in amino acids: CASSHRYVRDGGLMNTEAFF. CDR3 DNA sequence: TGCGCCAGCAGCCACCGCTACGTCCGGGACGGAGGACTCATGAACACTGAAGCTTTCTTT.

This chain joins TRBV5-1 and TRBJ2-6; TRBD1 agrees at 10 bases. Trimming took 7 bases from V and 2 from J; bases not matched to a gene: 3. The germline V gene encodes CDR1 SGHRS and CDR2 YFSETQ. The CDR3 is made up of 15 amino acids. The CDR3 bases are TGCGCCAGCGGGGACAGGGGCCCTGGGGCCAACGTCCTGACTTTC. Translating it yields CASGDRGPGANVLTF.

The chain is built from TRBV10-3 and TRBJ1-1, with no clear D. V dropped 3 bases and J dropped 0 bases, with 14 bases sitting between them. The CDR3 runs to 16 residues. The germline V gene has CDR1 ENHRY and CDR2 SYGVKD. CDR3 sequence: CAISDWADGMNTEAFF. The CDR3, as DNA: TGTGCCATCAGTGACTGGGCGGACGGGATGAACACTGAAGCTTTCTTT.

The rearrangement joins TRBV19 to TRBJ1-4, with 7 bases that match TRBD1. This CDR3 contains 14 residues. V lost 6 bases and J lost 7; bases outside the gene matches: 8. CDR1 LNHDA and CDR2 SQIVND come from the germline V gene (reference sequence). CDR3 DNA: TGTGCCAGTAGACCAAGACAGGGACCTGAAAAACTGTTTTTT. Translating gives CASRPRQGPEKLFF.

The chain recombines TRBV7-2 with TRBJ2-6, with D maybe TRBD1 (5 bases). There are 15 residues in the CDR3. Germline V gene sequence: CDR1 SGHTA, CDR2 FQGNSA. Trimming shortened V by 5 bases and J by 0 bases, and 8 bases separated the two germline ends. The CDR3 DNA reads as TGTGCCAGCAGCGGAGACAGCTCTGGGGCCAACGTCCTGACTTTC. It codes for CASSGDSSGANVLTF.